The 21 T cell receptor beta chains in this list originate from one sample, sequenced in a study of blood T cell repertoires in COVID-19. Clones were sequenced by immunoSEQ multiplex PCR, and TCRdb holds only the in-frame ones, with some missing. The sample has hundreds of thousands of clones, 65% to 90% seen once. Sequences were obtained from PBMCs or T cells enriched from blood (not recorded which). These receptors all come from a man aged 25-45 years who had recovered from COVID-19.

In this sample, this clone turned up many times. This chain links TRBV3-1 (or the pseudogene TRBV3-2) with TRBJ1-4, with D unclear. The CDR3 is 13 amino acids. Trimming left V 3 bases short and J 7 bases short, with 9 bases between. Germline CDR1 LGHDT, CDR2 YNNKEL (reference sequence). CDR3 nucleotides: TGTGCCAGCAGCCAGAGAGTTGGTGAAAAACTGTTTTTT. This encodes CASSQRVGEKLFF.

For the CDR3, the DNA is TGTGCCAGTAAGCAGCTTAGGGGACGGGACAGAGGGGATAACTATGGCTACACCTTC. Translated: CASKQLRGRDRGDNYGYTF. V usage is TRBV7-9 and J usage is TRBJ1-2; 7 nucleotides align to TRBD1. This CDR3 region has 19 residues. Germline V gene lookup returns CDR1 SEHNR and CDR2 FQNEAQ (reference sequence). V trimming: 9 bases; J trimming: 1 base; junction bases outside the gene matches: 23.

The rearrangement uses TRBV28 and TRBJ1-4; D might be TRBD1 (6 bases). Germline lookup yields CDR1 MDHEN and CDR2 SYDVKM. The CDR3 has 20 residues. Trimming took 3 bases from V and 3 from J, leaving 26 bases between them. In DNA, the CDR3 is TGTGCCAGCAGTTTGGAACAGGGTCTCGGGCCCTCCCCCGCTAATGAAAAACTGTTTTTT. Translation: CASSLEQGLGPSPANEKLFF.

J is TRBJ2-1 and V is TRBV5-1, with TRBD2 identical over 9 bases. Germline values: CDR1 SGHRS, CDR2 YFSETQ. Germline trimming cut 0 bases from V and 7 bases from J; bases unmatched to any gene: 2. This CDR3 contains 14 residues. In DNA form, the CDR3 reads TGCGCCAGCAGCTTGGTTACTAGCGGGAATGAGCAGTTCTTC. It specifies CASSLVTSGNEQFF.

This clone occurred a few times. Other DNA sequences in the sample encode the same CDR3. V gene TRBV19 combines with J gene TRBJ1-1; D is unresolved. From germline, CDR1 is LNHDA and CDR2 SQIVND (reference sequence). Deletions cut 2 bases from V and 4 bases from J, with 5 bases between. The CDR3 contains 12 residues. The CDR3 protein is CASSIPRTEAFF. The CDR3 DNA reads TGTGCCAGTAGTATACCCCGCACTGAAGCTTTCTTT. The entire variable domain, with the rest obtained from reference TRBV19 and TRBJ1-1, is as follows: DGGITQSPKYLFRKEGQNVTLSCEQNLNHDAMYWYRQDPGQGLRLIYYSQIVNDFQKGDIAEGYSVSREKKESFPLTVTSAQKNPTAFYLCASSIPRTEAFFGQGTRLTVV.

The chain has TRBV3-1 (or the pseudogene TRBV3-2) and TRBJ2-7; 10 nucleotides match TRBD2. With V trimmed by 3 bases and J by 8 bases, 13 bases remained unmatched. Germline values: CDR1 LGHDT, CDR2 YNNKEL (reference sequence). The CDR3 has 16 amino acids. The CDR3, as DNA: TGTGCCAGCAGCCATGGAGCGGGAGGGCCGTCCGGGAAGCAGTACTTC. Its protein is CASSHGAGGPSGKQYF.

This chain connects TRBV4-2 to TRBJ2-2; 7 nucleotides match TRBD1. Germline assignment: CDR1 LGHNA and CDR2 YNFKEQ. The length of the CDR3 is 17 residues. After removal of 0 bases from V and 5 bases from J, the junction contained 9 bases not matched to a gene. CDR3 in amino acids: CASSQDRSQGVTGELFF. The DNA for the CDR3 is TGTGCCAGCAGCCAAGATAGGAGTCAGGGGGTAACCGGGGAGCTGTTTTTT.

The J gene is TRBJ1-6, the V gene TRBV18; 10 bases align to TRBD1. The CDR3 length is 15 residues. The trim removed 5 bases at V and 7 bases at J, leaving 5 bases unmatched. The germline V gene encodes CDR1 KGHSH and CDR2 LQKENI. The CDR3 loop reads CASSLPGQGNSPLHF. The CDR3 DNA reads TGTGCCAGCTCATTACCGGGACAGGGGAATTCACCCCTCCACTTT.

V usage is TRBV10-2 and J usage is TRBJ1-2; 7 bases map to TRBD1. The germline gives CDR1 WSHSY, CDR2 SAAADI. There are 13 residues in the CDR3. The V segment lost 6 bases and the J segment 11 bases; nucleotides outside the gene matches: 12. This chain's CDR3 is CASRTSGTAVYTF. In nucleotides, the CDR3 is TGCGCCAGCAGAACTTCCGGGACAGCGGTGTACACCTTC.

CDR3 nucleotides: TGCGCCAGCAGTGACCTAATAGCGGGGGGGCTTCATGAGCAGTTCTTC. This codes for CASSDLIAGGLHEQFF. J is TRBJ2-1 and V is TRBV10-2; 11 bases agree with TRBD2. V lost 3 bases, J lost 8 bases, and 9 bases stayed unmatched. This CDR3 is 16 amino acids long. Germline V gene lookup returns CDR1 WSHSY and CDR2 SAAADI.

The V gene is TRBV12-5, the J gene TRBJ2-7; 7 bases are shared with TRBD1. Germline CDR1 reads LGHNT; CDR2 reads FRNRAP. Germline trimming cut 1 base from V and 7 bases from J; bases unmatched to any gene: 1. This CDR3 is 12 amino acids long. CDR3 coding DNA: TGTGCTAGTGGTTTGGCACAGGGGGAGCAGTACTTC. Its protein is CASGLAQGEQYF.

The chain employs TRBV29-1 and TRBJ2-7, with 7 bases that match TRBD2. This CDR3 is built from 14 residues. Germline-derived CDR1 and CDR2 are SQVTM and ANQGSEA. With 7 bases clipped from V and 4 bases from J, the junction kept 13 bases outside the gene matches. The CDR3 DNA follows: TGCAGCGGGGGGGAGGGAGGCAGCCATTACGAGCAGTACTTC. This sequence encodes CSGGEGGSHYEQYF.

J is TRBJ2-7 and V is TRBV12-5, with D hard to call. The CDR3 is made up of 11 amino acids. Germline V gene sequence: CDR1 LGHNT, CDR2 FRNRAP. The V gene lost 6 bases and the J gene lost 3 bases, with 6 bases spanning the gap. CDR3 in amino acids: CASGLHYEQYF. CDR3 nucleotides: TGTGCTAGTGGACTCCACTACGAGCAGTACTTC.

Here the CDR3 DNA reads TGTGCCAGCTCACCAGCGGGGGACAGGGACGGCTACACCTTC. Protein: CASSPAGDRDGYTF. The chain combines TRBV18 with TRBJ1-2, with TRBD1 identical over 9 bases. The CDR3 loop spans 14 amino acids. V dropped 2 bases and J dropped 8; count of bases not matched to a gene: 6. Germline assignment: CDR1 KGHSH and CDR2 LQKENI.

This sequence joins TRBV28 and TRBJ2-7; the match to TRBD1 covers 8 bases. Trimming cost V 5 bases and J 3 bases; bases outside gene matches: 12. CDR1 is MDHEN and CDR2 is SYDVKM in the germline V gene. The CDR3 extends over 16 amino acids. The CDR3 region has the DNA TGTGCCAGCAGTACTCTCGAAGGACAGGGTTACTACGAGCAGTACTTC. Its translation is CASSTLEGQGYYEQYF.

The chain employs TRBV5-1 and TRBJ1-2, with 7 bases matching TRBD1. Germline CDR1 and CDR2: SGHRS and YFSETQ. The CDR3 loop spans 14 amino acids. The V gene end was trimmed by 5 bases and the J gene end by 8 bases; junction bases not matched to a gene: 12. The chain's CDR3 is CASREPPTGNGYTF. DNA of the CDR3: TGCGCCAGCAGGGAACCCCCGACAGGGAACGGCTACACCTTC. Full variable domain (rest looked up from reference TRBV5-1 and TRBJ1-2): KAGVTQTPRYLIKTRGQQVTLSCSPISGHRSVSWYQQTPGQGLQFLFEYFSETQRNKGNFPGRFSGRQFSNSRSEMNVSTLELGDSALYLCASREPPTGNGYTFGSGTRLTVV.

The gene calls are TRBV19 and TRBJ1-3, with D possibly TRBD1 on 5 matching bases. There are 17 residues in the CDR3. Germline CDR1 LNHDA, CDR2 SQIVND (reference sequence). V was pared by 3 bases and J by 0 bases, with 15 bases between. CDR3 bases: TGTGCCAGTAGTATGCCTCACAGGAAAAGCTCTGGAAACACCATATATTTT. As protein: CASSMPHRKSSGNTIYF.

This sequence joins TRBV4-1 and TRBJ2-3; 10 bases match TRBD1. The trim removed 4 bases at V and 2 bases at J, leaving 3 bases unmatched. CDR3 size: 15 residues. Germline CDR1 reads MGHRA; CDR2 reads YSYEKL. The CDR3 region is CASSRTGGSTDTQYF. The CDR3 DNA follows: TGCGCCAGCAGCCGGACAGGGGGTTCCACAGATACGCAGTATTTT.

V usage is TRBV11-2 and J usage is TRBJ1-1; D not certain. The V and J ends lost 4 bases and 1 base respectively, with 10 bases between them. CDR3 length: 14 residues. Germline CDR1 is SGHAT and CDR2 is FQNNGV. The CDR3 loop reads CASSYHAGNTEAFF. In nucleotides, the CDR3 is TGTGCCAGCAGCTATCACGCAGGGAACACTGAAGCTTTCTTT.

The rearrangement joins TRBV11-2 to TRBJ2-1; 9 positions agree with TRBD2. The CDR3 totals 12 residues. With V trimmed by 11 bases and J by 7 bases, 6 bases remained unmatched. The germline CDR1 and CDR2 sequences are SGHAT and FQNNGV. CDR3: CAAAAGGNEQFF. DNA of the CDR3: TGTGCCGCCGCAGCGGGAGGAAATGAGCAGTTCTTC.

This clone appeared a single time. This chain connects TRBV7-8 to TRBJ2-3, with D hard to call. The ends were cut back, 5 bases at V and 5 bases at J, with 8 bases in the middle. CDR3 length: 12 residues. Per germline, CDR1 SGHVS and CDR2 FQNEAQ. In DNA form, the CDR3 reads TGTGCCAGCAGCCTCAGGCTAGATACGCAGTATTTT. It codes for CASSLRLDTQYF.